The 28 T cell receptor beta chains below were found in one sample sequenced in a study of T cell responses to AZD1222 COVID-19 vaccine. TCRdb's table, derived via immunoSEQ multiplex PCR, lists solely in-frame clones and lacks some. The sample shows approximately 110,000 clones, more than 90% of them seen only once. The sequenced sample was peripheral blood, obtained on day 0 of AZD1222 vaccination. These TCRs come from an adult in good health.

The chain couples TRBV2 to TRBJ1-2; D ambiguous. V lost 9 bases, J lost 2 bases, and 16 bases lay in between. Germline V gene sequence: CDR1 SNHLY, CDR2 FYNNEI. The CDR3 sequence is 14 residues long. The CDR3 spells CASGENGPNYGYTF. Written as DNA, the CDR3 is TGTGCCAGTGGTGAGAACGGTCCGAACTATGGCTACACCTTC.

V usage is TRBV4-3 and J usage is TRBJ1-2; D gene unclear. Trimming pared 0 bases from V and 3 bases from J, leaving 11 bases between. Germline V lookup: CDR1 LGHNA, CDR2 YSLEER. This CDR3 is built from 15 residues. As DNA, the CDR3 is TGCGCCAGCAGCCAAGATTTCCCGCGGGACTATGGCTACACCTTC. Residues: CASSQDFPRDYGYTF.

The rearrangement joins TRBV2 to TRBJ2-2; maybe TRBD2 (6 bases). Germline V gene lookup returns CDR1 SNHLY and CDR2 FYNNEI. V lost 6 bases and J lost 0, with 17 bases in between. The CDR3 contains 17 residues. CDR3 coding DNA: TGTGCCAGCAGCGGTCCGTTCGGGGGAGCGAACACCGGGGAGCTGTTTTTT. Its protein is CASSGPFGGANTGELFF.

The V gene is TRBV4-1, the J gene TRBJ1-1; no clear D. The V gene's germline CDR1 is MGHRA and CDR2 YSYEKL. The V end was cut by 0 bases, the J end by 0 bases, with 11 bases between. CDR3 length: 16 amino acids. CDR3 in DNA: TGCGCCAGCAGCCAAGATTCTAGGAGAGTGAACACTGAAGCTTTCTTT. It specifies CASSQDSRRVNTEAFF.

The J gene is TRBJ2-7, the V gene TRBV2; 7 nucleotides agree with TRBD1. V lost 10 bases, J lost 0 bases, and 9 bases stayed unmatched. CDR1 and CDR2 (germline): SNHLY, FYNNEI. This CDR3 region has 14 residues. The CDR3 loop is CATRDSLSSYEQYF. The CDR3 DNA reads as TGTGCCACCCGGGACAGTTTATCCTCCTACGAGCAGTACTTC.

The chain links TRBV2 to TRBJ1-2, with a possible D match to TRBD1 (5 bases). The CDR3 is made up of 15 amino acids. Germline V gene data show CDR1 as SNHLY and CDR2 as FYNNEI. V shed 6 bases and J shed 8 bases, with 22 bases lying between them. The CDR3 bases are TGTGCCAGCAGGGCAACGGGACGTTTCACTGGCGGCTACACCTTC. Translation gives CASRATGRFTGGYTF.

The chain recombines TRBV9 with TRBJ1-2, with D unresolved. Trimming stripped 4 bases from V and 9 bases from J, with 19 bases between. Germline V gene data show CDR1 as SGDLS and CDR2 as YYNGEE. The CDR3 contains 14 residues. The CDR3 nucleotides are TGTGCCAGCAGCTTAGTTCAAGATTTACAGAGCTACACCTTC. Its translation is CASSLVQDLQSYTF.

The rearrangement joins TRBV5-4 to TRBJ1-2; TRBD1 matches at 9 bases. Per the germline V gene, CDR1 is SGHNT and CDR2 is YYREEE (reference sequence). The CDR3 sequence is 15 residues long. After removal of 4 bases from V and 8 bases from J, the junction contained 12 bases not matched to a gene. The CDR3 DNA sequence: TGTGCCAGCAGCCTAAGATGGACAGGGGCCTCCGGCTACACCTTC. It is translated as CASSLRWTGASGYTF.

The CDR3 region is CATSREDNSPLHF. In nucleotides, the CDR3 is TGTGCCACAAGCCGGGAGGATAATTCACCCCTCCACTTT. V and J are TRBV24-1 and TRBJ1-6, with unresolved D. Between the trimmed V and J ends, which lost 10 bases and 5 bases, there was a span of 11 bases. The germline V gene encodes CDR1 KGHDR and CDR2 SFDVKD. The CDR3 covers 13 residues.

The chain carries TRBV2 and TRBJ2-2, with D tentatively TRBD1 (5 bases). CDR3 length: 16 amino acids. With 8 bases removed from V and 5 bases from J, the gap between germline ends came to 21 bases. The V gene's germline CDR1 is SNHLY and CDR2 FYNNEI. CDR3 in DNA: TGTGCCAGCGGACCTTGGACATCCGCAAAAACCGGGGAGCTGTTTTTT. It translates to CASGPWTSAKTGELFF.

This clone was detected only once. This rearrangement joins TRBV30 to TRBJ2-3; D may be TRBD2 (6 bases). CDR1 and CDR2 from the germline V gene are GTSNPN and SVGIG (reference sequence). Trimming cost V 2 bases and J 6 bases, with 33 bases left between them. The CDR3 covers 20 residues. This chain's CDR3 is CAWSTLPSLREFSVRDTQYF. The CDR3 DNA reads as TGTGCCTGGAGTACCCTACCTAGCCTACGGGAGTTTTCGGTTCGCGATACGCAGTATTTT.

This rearrangement joins TRBV19 to TRBJ1-6; D uncertain. V dropped 3 bases and J dropped 5 bases, with 17 bases sitting between them. CDR1 is LNHDA and CDR2 is SQIVND in the germline V gene (reference sequence). The CDR3 runs to 17 residues. The CDR3 reads CASSIIKTGRNNSPLHF. CDR3 bases: TGTGCCAGTAGTATCATTAAGACCGGGAGGAATAATTCACCCCTCCACTTT.

V gene TRBV19 combines with J gene TRBJ1-5, with 8 bases fitting TRBD1. CDR3 length: 13 amino acids. V lost 7 bases to trimming and J lost 6 bases; unmatched junction nucleotides: 5. From germline, CDR1 is LNHDA and CDR2 SQIVND (reference sequence). The CDR3 coding sequence is TGTGCCAGTATTCCCGACAGGGGTCAGCCCCAGCATTTT. It is translated as CASIPDRGQPQHF.

The CDR3 bases are TGTGCCAGCAGCTTAATGGCAGGGACGTCCTACGAGCAGTACTTC. This codes for CASSLMAGTSYEQYF. The chain combines TRBV7-3 with TRBJ2-7; D might be TRBD1 or TRBD2, each matching 5 bases. Germline CDR1 is SGHTA and CDR2 is FQGTGA. CDR3 length equals 15 residues. The V and J ends lost 1 base and 1 base respectively, with 11 bases between them. Full variable domain (outside the CDR3, taken from reference TRBV7-3 and TRBJ2-7): GAGVSQTPSNKVTEKGKYVELRCDPISGHTALYWYRQSLGQGPEFLIYFQGTGAADDSGLPNDRFFAVRPEGSVSTLKIQRTERGDSAVYLCASSLMAGTSYEQYFGPGTRLTVT.

This chain connects TRBV4-2 to TRBJ2-1; 9 nucleotides line up with TRBD2. V shed 1 base and J 4 bases; nucleotides not matched to a gene: 8. The CDR3 loop spans 17 amino acids. Germline V gene sequence: CDR1 LGHNA, CDR2 YNFKEQ. The CDR3 loop reads CASSQGGAGGPYNEQFF. The DNA for the CDR3 is TGTGCCAGCAGCCAAGGAGGGGCGGGAGGGCCTTACAATGAGCAGTTCTTC.

J is TRBJ1-3 and V is TRBV5-1, with D perhaps matching TRBD1 (5 bases). V dropped 5 bases and J dropped 8 bases, with 26 bases sitting between them. CDR3 size: 17 residues. CDR1 is SGHRS and CDR2 is YFSETQ in the germline V gene. CDR3 protein: CASSPGILGSDGDTIYF. CDR3 nucleotides: TGCGCCAGCAGTCCAGGGATACTGGGGTCTGATGGTGACACCATATATTTT.

V is TRBV19 and J is TRBJ1-1, with 8 bases identical to TRBD1. The CDR3 has 13 residues. V shed 10 bases, J shed 3 bases, and the junction held 7 bases outside the gene matches. Germline-derived CDR1 and CDR2 are LNHDA and SQIVND (reference sequence). CDR3 nucleotides: TGTGCCACTTCGGACAGGGTCGACACTGAAGCTTTCTTT. Protein product: CATSDRVDTEAFF. Combining the CDR3 with reference TRBV19 and TRBJ1-1 gives the whole variable domain DGGITQSPKYLFRKEGQNVTLSCEQNLNHDAMYWYRQDPGQGLRLIYYSQIVNDFQKGDIAEGYSVSREKKESFPLTVTSAQKNPTAFYLCATSDRVDTEAFFGQGTRLTVV.

The chain recombines TRBV3-1 (or the pseudogene TRBV3-2) with TRBJ2-2; perhaps TRBD2 as D (6 bases). Germline CDR1 is LGHDT and CDR2 is YNNKEL (reference sequence). V shed 0 bases and J shed 4 bases, with 9 bases lying between them. The CDR3 sequence is 15 residues long. CDR3 protein: CASSQERGGTGELFF. In nucleotides, the CDR3 is TGTGCCAGCAGCCAAGAGCGGGGAGGCACCGGGGAGCTGTTTTTT.

V is TRBV19 and J is TRBJ2-2, with D possibly being TRBD1 or TRBD2 (6 bases each). CDR3 length equals 14 residues. Germline V gives CDR1 LNHDA, CDR2 SQIVND (reference sequence). The germline V and J ends were trimmed by 5 bases and 7 bases, with 14 bases remaining between them. The CDR3 here is CASSYGGSNGELFF. The CDR3 DNA is TGTGCCAGTAGTTACGGGGGCTCGAACGGGGAGCTGTTTTTT.

The chain is built from TRBV27 and TRBJ2-2; D may be TRBD1 (5 bases). This CDR3 contains 14 residues. V lost 3 bases, J lost 4 bases, and 9 bases lay in between. Germline V lookup: CDR1 MNHEY, CDR2 SMNVEV (reference sequence). This CDR3 reads CASSLGRATGELFF. The CDR3 nucleotides read TGTGCCAGCAGTTTGGGCAGGGCCACCGGGGAGCTGTTTTTT.

The chain couples TRBV11-2 to TRBJ1-4; tentatively, D is TRBD1 (5 bases). The CDR3 extends over 13 amino acids. V lost 5 bases and J 5 bases, leaving 9 bases between the germline ends. Germline CDR1 reads SGHAT; CDR2 reads FQNNGV. The CDR3 here is CASSRNRNEKLFF. The CDR3 region has the DNA TGTGCCAGCAGCCGTAACAGGAATGAAAAACTGTTTTTT.

CDR3 in amino acids: CASSQDTTGSQPQHF. The CDR3 DNA follows: TGTGCCAGCAGCCAAGACACCACCGGTTCTCAGCCCCAGCATTTT. This chain links TRBV3-1 (or the pseudogene TRBV3-2) with TRBJ1-5; D is ambiguous. V was cut by 0 bases and J by 6 bases, with 12 bases left in between. The CDR3 sequence is 15 residues long. CDR1 and CDR2 from the germline V gene are LGHDT and YNNKEL (reference sequence).

The chain couples TRBV2 to TRBJ2-5, with TRBD1 matching 8 bases. J gave up 5 bases and V 6 bases, and 14 bases lay outside the gene matches. Germline-derived CDR1 and CDR2 are SNHLY and FYNNEI. The CDR3 sequence is 16 residues long. The CDR3 bases are TGTGCCAGCAGAACCGGGACAGGAATGATGGTTGAGACCCAGTACTTC. Translating gives CASRTGTGMMVETQYF.

The chain joins TRBV10-1 to TRBJ2-7, with 8 bases matching TRBD2. This CDR3 has 17 residues. Losses at the gene ends were 2 bases for V and 0 bases for J; bases not matched to a gene: 9. Germline V gene lookup returns CDR1 WNHNN and CDR2 SYGVQD (reference sequence). CDR3 protein: CASSEGTLAGHSYEQYF. The CDR3 DNA sequence: TGCGCCAGCAGTGAGGGGACCCTAGCGGGCCACTCCTACGAGCAGTACTTC.

This chain connects TRBV11-2 to TRBJ2-5, with a weak D call TRBD2 (6 bases). CDR1 is SGHAT, CDR2 FQNNGV, per germline. The CDR3 spans 15 residues. V gave up 1 base and J gave up 1 base, with 10 bases separating them. This chain's CDR3 is CASSLGVGLQETQYF. For the CDR3, the DNA is TGTGCCAGCAGCTTAGGTGTGGGACTCCAAGAGACCCAGTACTTC.

This clone appeared a few times. CDR3 nucleotides: TGTGCCAGCAGTTTATCGGCGGGAGGGTCCTACGAGCAGTACTTC. Translated: CASSLSAGGSYEQYF. The gene calls are TRBV28 and TRBJ2-7, with TRBD2 matching over 9 bases. Losses at the gene ends were 1 base for V and 1 base for J; bases not matched to a gene: 2. Germline V gives CDR1 MDHEN, CDR2 SYDVKM. The CDR3 extends over 15 amino acids.

The chain carries TRBV19 and TRBJ1-1; the D is unclear. The CDR3 has 15 amino acids. The germline V gene encodes CDR1 LNHDA and CDR2 SQIVND (reference sequence). V lost 5 bases to trimming and J lost 1 base, with 14 bases between them. CDR3 DNA: TGTGCCAGTAGTCTTACTCCCAGGAGGAACACTGAAGCTTTCTTT. As protein: CASSLTPRRNTEAFF.

The chain joins TRBV5-1 to TRBJ2-1, with a weak D call TRBD1 (6 bases). There are 16 residues in the CDR3. V shed 3 bases and J shed 3 bases, with 16 bases lying between them. Germline V CDR1 and CDR2: SGHRS, YFSETQ. CDR3 in amino acids: CASSSFRDTLYNEQFF. The CDR3 DNA reads TGCGCCAGCAGCTCATTTCGGGACACCCTCTACAATGAGCAGTTCTTC.